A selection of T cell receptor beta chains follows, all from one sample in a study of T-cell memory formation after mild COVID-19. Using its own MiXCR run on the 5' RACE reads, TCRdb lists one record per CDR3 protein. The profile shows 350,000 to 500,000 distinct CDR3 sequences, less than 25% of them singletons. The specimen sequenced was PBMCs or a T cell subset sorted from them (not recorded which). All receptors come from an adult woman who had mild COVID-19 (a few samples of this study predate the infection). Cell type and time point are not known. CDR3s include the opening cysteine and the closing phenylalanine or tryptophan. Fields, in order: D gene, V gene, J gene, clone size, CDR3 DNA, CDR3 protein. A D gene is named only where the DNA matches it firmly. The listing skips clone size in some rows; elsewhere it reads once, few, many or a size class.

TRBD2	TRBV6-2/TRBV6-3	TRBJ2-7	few	TGTGCCAGCAGAACCGGGACTAGTTCGTGGGAGCAGTACTTC	CASRTGTSSWEQYF
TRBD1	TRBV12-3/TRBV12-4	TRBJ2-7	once	TGTGCCAGCCGGGACAGGGGGATCGGCGAGCAGTACTTC	CASRDRGIGEQYF
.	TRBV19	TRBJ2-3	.	TGTGCCAGTAGTATGGGGGATACGCAGTATTTT	CASSMGDTQYF
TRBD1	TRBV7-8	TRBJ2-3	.	TGTGCCAGCAGCCCGACTCAGGGGGGCACAGATACGCAGTATTTT	CASSPTQGGTDTQYF
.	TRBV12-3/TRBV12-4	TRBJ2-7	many	TGTGCCAGCAGTTTAAGAGGGGGGCGCAGCCACGAGCAGTACTTC	CASSLRGGRSHEQYF
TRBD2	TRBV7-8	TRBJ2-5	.	TGTGCCAGCAGTCACTCGGGGCGGGAGGGCCCTACCGAGACCCAGTACTTC	CASSHSGREGPTETQYF
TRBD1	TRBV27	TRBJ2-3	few	TGTGCCAGCATGCGTGCCAGGGGGATCGATACGCAGTATTTT	CASMRARGIDTQYF
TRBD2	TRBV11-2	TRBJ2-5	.	TGTGCCAGCAGCCGGACGTCCACTAGCGGGGGGGCTGGGCAAGAGACCCAGTACTTC	CASSRTSTSGGAGQETQYF
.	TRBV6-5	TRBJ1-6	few	TGTGCCAGCAGGCTGAGGGACGGTGATTTTTTTAATTCACCCCTCCACTTT	CASRLRDGDFFNSPLHF
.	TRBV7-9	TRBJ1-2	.	TGTGCCAGCAGCTTAGCGCATGGCTACACCTTC	CASSLAHGYTF
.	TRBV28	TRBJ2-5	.	TGTGCCAGCAGTTTGCTTGCGGAGACCCAGTACTTC	CASSLLAETQYF
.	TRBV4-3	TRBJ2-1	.	TGCGCCAGCAGCCAAGAGTCCAGCAAGACAACGCAGTTCTTC	CASSQESSKTTQFF
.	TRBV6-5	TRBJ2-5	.	TGTGCCAGCAGTTACTCGATCCCTGGGTCCCAAGAGACCCAGTACTTC	CASSYSIPGSQETQYF
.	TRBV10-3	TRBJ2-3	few	TGTGCCATCAGTGACAGGACCACAGATACGCAGTATTTT	CAISDRTTDTQYF
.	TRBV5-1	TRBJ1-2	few	TGCGCCAGCAGCTTGGCCGCCAGTCTTATCTATGGCTACACCTTC	CASSLAASLIYGYTF
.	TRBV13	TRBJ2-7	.	TGTGCCAGCAGCCTCATGGGCGGGGTAGGCCACGAGCAGTACTTC	CASSLMGGVGHEQYF
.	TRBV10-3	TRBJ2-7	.	TGTGCCATCAAAAATTCGGGGGAGGAGCAGTACTTC	CAIKNSGEEQYF
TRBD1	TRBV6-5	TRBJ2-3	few	TGTGCCAGCAGTAACCGGGACAGGGTCAGCACAGATACGCAGTATTTT	CASSNRDRVSTDTQYF
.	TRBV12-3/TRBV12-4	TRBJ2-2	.	TGTGCCAGCAGTTTACAGCAGAACACCGGGGAGCTGTTTTTT	CASSLQQNTGELFF
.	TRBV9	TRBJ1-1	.	TGTGCCAGCAGCGTAGTAGAAGGTTTGGGGGCGGGGAACACTGAAGCTTTCTTT	CASSVVEGLGAGNTEAFF